Each of the 28 T cell receptor beta chains below was sequenced from the same sample in a study of blood T cell repertoires in COVID-19. Profiling relied on immunoSEQ multiplex PCR, and the TCRdb table lists in-frame clones only, not all of them. Of 85,000 to 110,000 clones listed, roughly 90% are singletons. The source material was peripheral blood. The receptors were gathered from a woman aged 80 or over in a cohort sampled during active COVID-19.

This chain connects TRBV15 to TRBJ2-1; TRBD2 agrees at 8 bases. Per the germline V gene, CDR1 is LNHNV and CDR2 is YYDKDF (reference sequence). Unmatched junction bases numbered 4, after V lost 0 bases and J lost 3 bases. This CDR3 spans 16 amino acids. DNA for the CDR3: TGTGCCACCAGCAGAGATCCAGCGGGAGTCTACAATGAGCAGTTCTTC. Translating gives CATSRDPAGVYNEQFF.

The J gene is TRBJ2-7, the V gene TRBV7-6; the D gene is possibly TRBD2 (5 bases). The CDR3 consists of 16 residues. With 1 base removed from V and 2 bases from J, the gap between germline ends came to 15 bases. Per the germline V gene, CDR1 is SGHVS and CDR2 is FNYEAQ. The CDR3 sequence is CASSLVGAGGTYEQYF. The CDR3 bases are TGTGCCAGCAGCTTAGTTGGCGCGGGTGGGACCTACGAGCAGTACTTC.

The rearrangement joins TRBV27 to TRBJ2-1; 11 bases align to TRBD1. J gave up 0 bases and V 4 bases, and 20 bases lay outside the gene matches. Germline V gene sequence: CDR1 MNHEY, CDR2 SMNVEV (reference sequence). This CDR3 is built from 22 residues. This CDR3 is CASSSIRDRDRGSFSSYNEQFF. Written as DNA, the CDR3 is TGTGCCAGCAGTTCAATAAGGGACCGGGACAGGGGGTCCTTTAGCTCCTACAATGAGCAGTTCTTC.

The chain uses TRBV6-5 and TRBJ1-4; D uncertain. Germline V gives CDR1 MNHEY, CDR2 SVGAGI. Deletions cut 5 bases from V and 4 bases from J, with 11 bases between. There are 14 residues in the CDR3. CDR3 amino acids: CASSNGANNEKLFF. The CDR3 coding sequence is TGTGCCAGCAGTAACGGAGCGAATAATGAAAAACTGTTTTTT.

This clone showed up just a few times. This chain connects TRBV5-5 to TRBJ2-7; D is undetermined. This CDR3 has 11 amino acids. From germline, CDR1 is SGHKS and CDR2 YYEKEE (reference sequence). The V end was cut by 7 bases, the J end by 6 bases, with 11 bases between. CDR3 region: CASGINSEQYF. The CDR3 bases are TGTGCCAGCGGTATCAATAGCGAGCAGTACTTC.

V is TRBV6-4 and J is TRBJ1-5, with 7 bases lining up with TRBD1. The germline V gene encodes CDR1 MRHNA and CDR2 SNTAGT. This CDR3 is 17 amino acids long. V shed 7 bases, J shed 0 bases, and the junction held 12 bases outside the gene matches. The CDR3 region is CASNNNWDSHSNQPQHF. The CDR3 nucleotides are TGTGCCAGCAATAATAATTGGGACAGCCATAGCAATCAGCCCCAGCATTTT.

The chain links TRBV28 to TRBJ1-1, with D possibly being TRBD1 (6 bases). Trimming took off 7 bases at V and 6 bases at J, with 12 bases between the two ends. CDR1 and CDR2 from the germline V gene are MDHEN and SYDVKM. This CDR3 is 12 amino acids long. The DNA of the CDR3 is TGTGCCAGCAAACACAGGGCTGCTGAAGCTTTCTTT. Translation: CASKHRAAEAFF.

The chain combines TRBV3-1 (or the pseudogene TRBV3-2) with TRBJ2-1; D is uncertain. Deletions cut 4 bases from V and 7 bases from J, with 8 bases between. The CDR3 sequence is 12 residues long. Per germline, CDR1 LGHDT and CDR2 YNNKEL (reference sequence). The CDR3 nucleotides read TGTGCCAGCAGCCGCCAGTATAATGAGCAGTTCTTC. It translates to CASSRQYNEQFF.

This chain joins TRBV10-2 and TRBJ1-1, with D tentatively TRBD1 (6 bases). Germline V lookup: CDR1 WSHSY, CDR2 SAAADI. CDR3 length: 14 amino acids. With 3 bases removed from V and 5 bases from J, the gap between germline ends came to 13 bases. CDR3 sequence reads: CASSDPDRQTEAFF. The CDR3, as DNA: TGCGCCAGCAGTGACCCCGACAGGCAAACTGAAGCTTTCTTT.

The rearrangement links TRBV14 to TRBJ2-7, with D possibly TRBD1 on 5 matching bases. Deletions cut 5 bases from V and 1 base from J, with 12 bases between. Germline V lookup: CDR1 SGHDN, CDR2 FVKESK. The CDR3 is 14 residues long. This CDR3 reads CASSGQLRSYEQYF. Written as DNA, the CDR3 is TGTGCCAGCAGCGGACAACTCAGATCCTACGAGCAGTACTTC.

The chain carries TRBV29-1 and TRBJ1-2; D not resolved. CDR3 length: 13 amino acids. V shed 3 bases and J shed 6 bases, with 14 bases lying between them. Germline V CDR1 and CDR2: SQVTM, ANQGSEA. This CDR3 reads CSVDSGDSDGYTF. In DNA form, the CDR3 reads TGCAGCGTTGACTCCGGCGACTCGGATGGCTACACCTTC.

The chain combines TRBV7-6 with TRBJ2-5, with 10 bases lining up with TRBD2. From germline, CDR1 is SGHVS and CDR2 FNYEAQ. The CDR3 has 15 residues. J lost 5 bases, V lost 4 bases, and 7 bases had no gene match. The CDR3: CASSSRAGGEETQYF. The CDR3 DNA sequence: TGTGCCAGCAGCTCTAGAGCGGGGGGGGAGGAGACCCAGTACTTC.

The chain carries TRBV3-1 (or the pseudogene TRBV3-2) and TRBJ1-2, with TRBD1 as a possible D gene (6 bases). V shed 5 bases and J shed 6 bases, with 10 bases lying between them. CDR3 size: 12 residues. Per germline, CDR1 LGHDT and CDR2 YNNKEL (reference sequence). This CDR3 is CASSVQGDGYTF. The CDR3 DNA reads as TGTGCCAGCAGCGTACAGGGTGATGGCTACACCTTC.

J is TRBJ2-3 and V is TRBV29-1; 7 bases map to TRBD2. Germline V gives CDR1 SQVTM, CDR2 ANQGSEA. CDR3 size: 12 residues. J was trimmed by 4 bases and V by 8 bases; bases with no gene match: 6. CDR3 coding DNA: TGCAGCCAGCGGGATTTGTCAGATACGCAGTATTTT. This sequence encodes CSQRDLSDTQYF.

V usage is TRBV6-5 and J usage is TRBJ1-2, with D possibly TRBD1 on 5 matching bases. The germline V gene has CDR1 MNHEY and CDR2 SVGAGI. The CDR3 consists of 13 residues. V lost 2 bases to trimming and J lost 2 bases, with 6 bases between them. The CDR3 reads CASSYPGNYGYTF. The CDR3 DNA follows: TGTGCCAGCAGTTACCCAGGGAACTATGGCTACACCTTC.

The chain couples TRBV18 to TRBJ1-1, with TRBD1 as a possible D gene (5 bases). The germline V and J ends were trimmed by 0 bases and 1 base, with 12 bases remaining between them. Germline-derived CDR1 and CDR2 are KGHSH and LQKENI. CDR3 length equals 16 residues. The CDR3 is CASSPPFGGGNTEAFF. In DNA, the CDR3 is TGTGCCAGCTCACCACCTTTTGGCGGGGGGAACACTGAAGCTTTCTTT.

The chain combines TRBV3-1 (or the pseudogene TRBV3-2) with TRBJ1-6, with TRBD1 as a possible D gene (6 bases). This CDR3 comprises 14 residues. Germline CDR1 reads LGHDT; CDR2 reads YNNKEL (reference sequence). The V end lost 5 bases, the J end lost 6 bases, and 11 bases lay between the germline ends. CDR3 protein: CASSYGTLNSPLHF. CDR3 bases: TGTGCCAGCAGCTACGGGACACTTAATTCACCCCTCCACTTT.

The chain carries TRBV19 and TRBJ2-7; the D gene is possibly TRBD1 (6 bases). The CDR3 is made up of 17 amino acids. Germline V lookup: CDR1 LNHDA, CDR2 SQIVND (reference sequence). Trimming took off 5 bases at V and 7 bases at J, with 27 bases between the two ends. The CDR3 loop reads CASSRMPQGLASGEQYF. The DNA for the CDR3 is TGTGCCAGTAGTCGCATGCCACAGGGTTTGGCCTCGGGGGAGCAGTACTTC.

This chain joins TRBV18 and TRBJ2-3; 8 bases are shared with TRBD2. Trimming removed 4 bases from V and 3 bases from J; junction bases left unmatched: 6. CDR1 is KGHSH, CDR2 LQKENI, per germline. This CDR3 contains 15 residues. CDR3 protein: CASSLRGGPTDTQYF. The CDR3 DNA follows: TGTGCCAGCTCACTCCGGGGGGGGCCGACAGATACGCAGTATTTT.

V gene TRBV9 combines with J gene TRBJ2-2, with TRBD1 matching 7 bases. CDR1 is SGDLS and CDR2 is YYNGEE in the germline V gene. The CDR3 extends over 15 amino acids. Trimming at V came to 6 bases and at J to 5 bases, leaving 10 bases not matched to a gene. The CDR3 DNA reads TGTGCCAGCATGAAGGGACAGATCGGGACCGGGGAGCTGTTTTTT. Protein product: CASMKGQIGTGELFF.

The chain employs TRBV19 and TRBJ2-1, with D maybe TRBD2 (5 bases). The germline V and J ends were trimmed by 5 bases and 6 bases, with 20 bases remaining between them. The CDR3 loop spans 16 amino acids. The germline gives CDR1 LNHDA, CDR2 SQIVND (reference sequence). DNA for the CDR3: TGTGCCAGTAGTTCAGGCCGGACTCCGCCTCGCAATGAGCAGTTCTTC. It encodes CASSSGRTPPRNEQFF.

J is TRBJ1-2 and V is TRBV2, with D possibly TRBD1 on 5 matching bases. The CDR3 extends over 13 amino acids. The V gene's germline CDR1 is SNHLY and CDR2 FYNNEI. V was clipped by 7 bases and J by 8 bases, with 17 bases between them. The DNA for the CDR3 is TGTGCCAGCATGACAAGGGGCGCTCAGGGCTACACCTTC. Encoded protein: CASMTRGAQGYTF.

This clone was seen a single time. This chain joins TRBV19 and TRBJ2-7; perhaps TRBD2 as D (6 bases). CDR1 and CDR2 (germline): LNHDA, SQIVND (reference sequence). V lost 1 base and J lost 6, with 22 bases in between. This CDR3 spans 17 amino acids. In DNA form, the CDR3 reads TGTGCCAGTAGTATAGGCTCGGGGGTTCGTAATATGGGCGAGCAGTACTTC. The encoded protein is CASSIGSGVRNMGEQYF.

The chain recombines TRBV7-8 with TRBJ2-1; 7 nucleotides agree with TRBD2. Germline CDR1 SGHVS, CDR2 FQNEAQ. This CDR3 region has 17 residues. The J segment lost 1 base and the V segment lost 5 bases, leaving 11 bases of the junction unmatched. The CDR3 loop is CASSPGRVWGSYNEQFF. For the CDR3, the DNA is TGTGCCAGCAGCCCAGGGAGGGTATGGGGGTCCTACAATGAGCAGTTCTTC.

This clone was observed a few times. This CDR3 is CGAGKKGAGVLVPLHF. In nucleotides, the CDR3 is TGTGGCGCGGGGAAGAAAGGGGCTGGGGTATTGGTACCCCTCCACTTT. V usage is TRBV30 and J usage is TRBJ1-6; tentatively, D is TRBD1 (5 bases). This CDR3 region has 16 residues. Looked up from germline, CDR1 is GTSNPN and CDR2 is SVGIG (reference sequence). Full variable domain (remainder filled in from reference TRBV30 and TRBJ1-6): SQTIHQWPATLVQPVGSPLSLECTVEGTSNPNLYWYRQAAGRGLQLLFYSVGIGQISSEVPQNLSASRPQDRQFILSSKKLLLSDSGFYLCGAGKKGAGVLVPLHFGNGTRLTVT.

The V call is TRBV5-4, the J call TRBJ2-2, with a tentative D call TRBD2 (5 bases). Trimming took 0 bases from V and 5 from J, leaving 11 bases between them. The germline CDR1 and CDR2 sequences are SGHNT and YYREEE (reference sequence). The CDR3 has 15 residues. The CDR3 loop is CASSLGQSGTGELFF. The CDR3 DNA follows: TGTGCCAGCAGCTTGGGGCAGTCGGGGACCGGGGAGCTGTTTTTT.

The V and J genes are TRBV6-4 and TRBJ2-2; possible D gene TRBD1, 5 bases. Trimming stripped 5 bases from V and 6 bases from J, with 13 bases between. There are 14 residues in the CDR3. The germline gives CDR1 MRHNA, CDR2 SNTAGT. The CDR3 loop reads CASSSQGTSGELFF. CDR3 in DNA: TGTGCCAGCAGTAGTCAGGGAACGTCCGGGGAGCTGTTTTTT.

This clone was detected only once. The chain links TRBV19 to TRBJ2-4, with D tentatively TRBD2 (5 bases). The length of the CDR3 is 16 residues. With 9 bases removed from V and 4 bases from J, the gap between germline ends came to 22 bases. Germline V gene sequence: CDR1 LNHDA, CDR2 SQIVND (reference sequence). The CDR3 DNA is TGTGCCAGCTCGGGTCTAGGGAGAGAAGGGAAAAACATTCAGTACTTC. Amino acid sequence: CASSGLGREGKNIQYF.